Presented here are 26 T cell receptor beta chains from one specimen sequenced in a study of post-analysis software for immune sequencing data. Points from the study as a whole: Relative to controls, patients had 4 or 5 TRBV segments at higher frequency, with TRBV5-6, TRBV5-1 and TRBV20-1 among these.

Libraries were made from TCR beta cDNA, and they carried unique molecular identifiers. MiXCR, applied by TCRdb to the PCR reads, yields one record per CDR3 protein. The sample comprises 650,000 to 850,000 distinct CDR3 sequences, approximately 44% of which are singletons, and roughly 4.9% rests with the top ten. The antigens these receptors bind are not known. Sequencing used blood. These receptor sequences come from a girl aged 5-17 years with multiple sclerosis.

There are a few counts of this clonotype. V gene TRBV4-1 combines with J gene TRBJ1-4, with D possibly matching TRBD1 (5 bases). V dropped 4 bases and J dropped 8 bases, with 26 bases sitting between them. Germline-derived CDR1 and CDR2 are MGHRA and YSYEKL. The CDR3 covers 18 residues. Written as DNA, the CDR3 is TGCGCCAGCAGCCCGGGGGGTGGACGGCATTATTGGGGGGAAAAACTGTTTTTT. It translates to CASSPGGGRHYWGEKLFF.

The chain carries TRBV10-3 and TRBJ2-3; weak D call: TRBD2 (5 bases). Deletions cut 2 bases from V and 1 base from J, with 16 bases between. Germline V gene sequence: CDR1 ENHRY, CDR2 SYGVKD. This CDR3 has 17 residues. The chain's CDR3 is CAISERRSSVGTDTQYF. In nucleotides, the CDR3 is TGTGCCATCAGTGAGAGGAGGAGCTCGGTGGGCACAGATACGCAGTATTTT.

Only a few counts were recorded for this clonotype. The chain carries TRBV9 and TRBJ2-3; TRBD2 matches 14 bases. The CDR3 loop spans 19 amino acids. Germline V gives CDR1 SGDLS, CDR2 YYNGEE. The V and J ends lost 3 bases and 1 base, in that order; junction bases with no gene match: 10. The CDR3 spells CASSAEGLAGDVGTDTQYF. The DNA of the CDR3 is TGTGCCAGCAGCGCCGAGGGACTAGCGGGAGATGTGGGCACAGATACGCAGTATTTT.

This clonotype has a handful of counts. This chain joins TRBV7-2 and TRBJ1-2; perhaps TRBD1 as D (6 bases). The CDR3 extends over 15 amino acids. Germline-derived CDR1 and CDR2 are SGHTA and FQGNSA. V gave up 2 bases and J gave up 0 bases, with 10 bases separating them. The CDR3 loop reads CASSLWGAPNYGYTF. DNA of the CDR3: TGTGCCAGCAGCTTATGGGGGGCCCCTAACTATGGCTACACCTTC.

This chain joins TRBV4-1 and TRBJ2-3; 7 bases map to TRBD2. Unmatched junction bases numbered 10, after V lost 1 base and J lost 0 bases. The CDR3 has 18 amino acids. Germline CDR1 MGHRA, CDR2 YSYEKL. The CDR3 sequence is CASSQGAASGQSTDTQYF. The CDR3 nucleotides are TGCGCCAGCAGCCAAGGGGCCGCTAGCGGACAAAGCACAGATACGCAGTATTTT.

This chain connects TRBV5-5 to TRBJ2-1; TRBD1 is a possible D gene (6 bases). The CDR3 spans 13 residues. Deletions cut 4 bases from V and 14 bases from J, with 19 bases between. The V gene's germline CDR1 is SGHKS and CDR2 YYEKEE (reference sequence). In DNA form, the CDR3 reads TGTGCCAGCAGCCAAGGAACAGGGACGCGGGAGTTCTTC. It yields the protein CASSQGTGTREFF. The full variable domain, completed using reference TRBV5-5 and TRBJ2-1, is DAGVTQSPTHLIKTRGQQVTLRCSPISGHKSVSWYQQVLGQGPQFIFQYYEKEERGRGNFPDRFSARQFPNYSSELNVNALLLGDSALYLCASSQGTGTREFFGPGTRLTVL.

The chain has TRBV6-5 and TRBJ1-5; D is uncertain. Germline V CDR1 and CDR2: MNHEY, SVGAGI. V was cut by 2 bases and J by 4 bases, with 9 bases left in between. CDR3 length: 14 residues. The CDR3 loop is CASSYEAGNQPQHF. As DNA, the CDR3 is TGTGCCAGCAGTTACGAGGCCGGGAATCAGCCCCAGCATTTT.

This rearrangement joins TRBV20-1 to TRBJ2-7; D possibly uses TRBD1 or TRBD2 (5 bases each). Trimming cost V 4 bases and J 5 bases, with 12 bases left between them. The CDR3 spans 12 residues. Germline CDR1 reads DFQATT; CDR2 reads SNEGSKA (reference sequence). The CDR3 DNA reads TGCAGTGCTATGAGGGGTGTGCACGAGCAGTACTTC. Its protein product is CSAMRGVHEQYF.

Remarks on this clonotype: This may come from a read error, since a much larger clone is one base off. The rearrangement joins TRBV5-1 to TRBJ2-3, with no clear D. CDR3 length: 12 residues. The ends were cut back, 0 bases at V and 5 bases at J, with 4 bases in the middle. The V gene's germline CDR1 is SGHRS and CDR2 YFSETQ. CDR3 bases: TGCGCCAGCAGCTTGGACCTAGATACGCAGTATTTT. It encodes CASSLDLDTQYF. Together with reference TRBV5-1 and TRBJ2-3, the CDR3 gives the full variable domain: KAGVTQTPRYLIKTRGQQVTLSCSPISGHRSVSWYQQTPGQGLQFLFEYFSETQRNKGNFPGRFSGRQFSNSRSEMNVSTLELGDSALYLCASSLDLDTQYFGPGTRLTVL.

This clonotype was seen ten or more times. The CDR3 sequence: CASSFIGASYEQYF. The CDR3 nucleotides read TGTGCCAGCAGTTTTATCGGGGCTTCCTACGAGCAGTACTTC. The chain employs TRBV6-5 and TRBJ2-7; D might be TRBD1 or TRBD2, each matching 5 bases. The CDR3 is 14 residues long. Germline V gene data show CDR1 as MNHEY and CDR2 as SVGAGI. V dropped 4 bases and J dropped 1 base, with 11 bases sitting between them.

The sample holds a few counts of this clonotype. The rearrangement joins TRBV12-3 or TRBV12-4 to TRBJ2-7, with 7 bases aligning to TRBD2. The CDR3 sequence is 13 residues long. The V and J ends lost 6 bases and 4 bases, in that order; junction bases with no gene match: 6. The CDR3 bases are TGTGCCAGCAGCACCTCCGGGGGGTACGAGCAGTACTTC. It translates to CASSTSGGYEQYF.

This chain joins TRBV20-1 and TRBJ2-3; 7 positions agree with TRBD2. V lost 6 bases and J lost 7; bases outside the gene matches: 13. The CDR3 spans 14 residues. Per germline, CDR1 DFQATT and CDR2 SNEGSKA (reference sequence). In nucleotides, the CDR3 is TGCAGTGCCGCGCTAGCGGTACAACAGAATACGCAGTATTTT. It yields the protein CSAALAVQQNTQYF.

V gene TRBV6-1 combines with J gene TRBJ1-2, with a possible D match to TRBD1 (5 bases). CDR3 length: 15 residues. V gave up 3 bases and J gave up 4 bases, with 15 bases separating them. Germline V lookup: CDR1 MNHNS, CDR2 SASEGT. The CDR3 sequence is CASSDPGQGGYGYTF. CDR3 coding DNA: TGTGCCAGCAGTGATCCGGGGCAGGGCGGCTATGGCTACACCTTC.

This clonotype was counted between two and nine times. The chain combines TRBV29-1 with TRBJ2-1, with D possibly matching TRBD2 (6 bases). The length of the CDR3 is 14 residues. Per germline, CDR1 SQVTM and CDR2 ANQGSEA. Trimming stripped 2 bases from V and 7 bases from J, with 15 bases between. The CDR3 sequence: CSVESGGVGNEQFF. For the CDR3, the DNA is TGCAGCGTTGAAAGCGGAGGGGTAGGGAATGAGCAGTTCTTC.

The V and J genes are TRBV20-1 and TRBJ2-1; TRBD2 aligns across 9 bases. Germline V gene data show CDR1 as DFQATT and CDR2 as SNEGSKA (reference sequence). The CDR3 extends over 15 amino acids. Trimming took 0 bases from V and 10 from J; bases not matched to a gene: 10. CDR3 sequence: CSARDGGRAREEQFF. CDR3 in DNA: TGCAGTGCTAGAGACGGCGGGAGGGCCCGGGAGGAGCAGTTCTTC.

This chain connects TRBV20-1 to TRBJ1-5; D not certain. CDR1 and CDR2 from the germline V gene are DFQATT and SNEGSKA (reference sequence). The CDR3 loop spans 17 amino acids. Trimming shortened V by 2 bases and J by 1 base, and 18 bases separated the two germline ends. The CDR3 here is CSARREDLIGSNQPQHF. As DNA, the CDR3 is TGCAGTGCTAGAAGGGAGGACCTCATAGGGAGCAATCAGCCCCAGCATTTT.

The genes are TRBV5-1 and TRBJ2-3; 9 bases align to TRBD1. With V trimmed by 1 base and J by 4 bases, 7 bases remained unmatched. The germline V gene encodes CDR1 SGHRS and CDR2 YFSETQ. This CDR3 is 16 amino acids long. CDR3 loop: CASSLFWGQGSDTQYF. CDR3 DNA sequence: TGCGCCAGCAGCTTGTTCTGGGGACAGGGCTCAGATACGCAGTATTTT. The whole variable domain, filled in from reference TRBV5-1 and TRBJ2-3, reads KAGVTQTPRYLIKTRGQQVTLSCSPISGHRSVSWYQQTPGQGLQFLFEYFSETQRNKGNFPGRFSGRQFSNSRSEMNVSTLELGDSALYLCASSLFWGQGSDTQYFGPGTRLTVL.

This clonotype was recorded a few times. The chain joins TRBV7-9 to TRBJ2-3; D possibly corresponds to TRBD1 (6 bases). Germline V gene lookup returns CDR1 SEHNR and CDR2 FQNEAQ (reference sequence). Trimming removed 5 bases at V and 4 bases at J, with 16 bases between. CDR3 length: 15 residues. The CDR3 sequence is CASSIPTGGADTQYF. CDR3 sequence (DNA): TGTGCCAGCAGCATCCCGACAGGAGGTGCAGATACGCAGTATTTT.

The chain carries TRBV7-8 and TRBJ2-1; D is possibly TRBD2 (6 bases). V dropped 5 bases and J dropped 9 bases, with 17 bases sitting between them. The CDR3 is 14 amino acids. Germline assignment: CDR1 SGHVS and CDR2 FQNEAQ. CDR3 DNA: TGTGCCAGCAGCCGCCGAGTTGCGGGATTTGAGCAGTTCTTC. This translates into CASSRRVAGFEQFF.

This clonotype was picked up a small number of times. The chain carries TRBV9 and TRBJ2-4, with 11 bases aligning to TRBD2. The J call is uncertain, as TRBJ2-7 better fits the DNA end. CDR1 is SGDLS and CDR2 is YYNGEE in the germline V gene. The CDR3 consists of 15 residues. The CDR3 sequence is CASSAGTSGPYEQYF. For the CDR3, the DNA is TGTGCCAGCAGCGCGGGGACTAGCGGTCCCTACGAGCAGTACTTC.

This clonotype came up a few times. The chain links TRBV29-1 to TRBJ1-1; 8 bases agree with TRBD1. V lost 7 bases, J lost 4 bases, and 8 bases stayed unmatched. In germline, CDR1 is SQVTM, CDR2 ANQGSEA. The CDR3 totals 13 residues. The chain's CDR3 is CSGQGARGTEAFF. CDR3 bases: TGCAGCGGGCAGGGGGCGCGGGGCACTGAAGCTTTCTTT. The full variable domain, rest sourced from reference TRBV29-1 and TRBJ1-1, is SAVISQKPSRDICQRGTSLTIQCQVDSQVTMMFWYRQQPGQSLTLIATANQGSEATYESGFVIDKFPISRPNLTFSTLTVSNMSPEDSSIYLCSGQGARGTEAFFGQGTRLTVV.

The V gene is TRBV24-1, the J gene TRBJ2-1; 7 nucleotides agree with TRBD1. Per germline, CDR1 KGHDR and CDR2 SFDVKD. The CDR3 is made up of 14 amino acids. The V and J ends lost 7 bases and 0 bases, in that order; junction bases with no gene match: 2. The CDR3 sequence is CATRGTASYNEQFF. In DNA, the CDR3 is TGTGCCACCAGGGGGACAGCCTCCTACAATGAGCAGTTCTTC.

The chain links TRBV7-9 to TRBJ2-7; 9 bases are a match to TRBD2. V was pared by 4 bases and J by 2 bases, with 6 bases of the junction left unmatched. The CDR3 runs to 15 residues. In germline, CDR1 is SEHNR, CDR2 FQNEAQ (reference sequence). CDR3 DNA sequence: TGTGCCAGCAGCTCTCGACTAGCGGATCCCTACGAGCAGTACTTC. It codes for CASSSRLADPYEQYF. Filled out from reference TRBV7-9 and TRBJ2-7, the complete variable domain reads DTGVSQNPRHKITKRGQNVTFRCDPISEHNRLYWYRQTLGQGPEFLTYFQNEAQLEKSRLLSDRFSAERPKGSFSTLEIQRTEQGDSAMYLCASSSRLADPYEQYFGPGTRLTVT.

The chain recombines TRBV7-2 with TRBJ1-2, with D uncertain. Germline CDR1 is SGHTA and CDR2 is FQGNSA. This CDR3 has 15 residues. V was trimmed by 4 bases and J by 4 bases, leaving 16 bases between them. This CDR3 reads CASSSSRVPSYGYTF. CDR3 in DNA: TGTGCCAGCAGCTCATCGAGGGTGCCCAGCTATGGCTACACCTTC.

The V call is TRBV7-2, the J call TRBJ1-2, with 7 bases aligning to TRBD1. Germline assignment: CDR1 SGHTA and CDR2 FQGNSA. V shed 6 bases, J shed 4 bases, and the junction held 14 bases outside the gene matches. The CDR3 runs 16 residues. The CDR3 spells CASSLSTGAYGYGYTF. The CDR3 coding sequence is TGTGCCAGCAGTCTATCCACAGGGGCCTACGGCTATGGCTACACCTTC.

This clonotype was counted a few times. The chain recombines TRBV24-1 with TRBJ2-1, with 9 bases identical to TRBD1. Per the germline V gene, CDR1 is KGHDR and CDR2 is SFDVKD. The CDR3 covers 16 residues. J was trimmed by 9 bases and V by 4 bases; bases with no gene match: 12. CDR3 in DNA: TGTGCCACCAGTGACCACCCCCGGGACAGGGATGTTGAGCAGTTCTTC. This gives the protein CATSDHPRDRDVEQFF.